This TCR beta chain derives from a study of T cell clones after liver transplantation. Libraries were prepared by immunoSEQ multiplex PCR; TCRdb keeps only in-frame clonotypes and omits some of them. The sample consists of 95,000 to 130,000 clones, 90% of them appearing once. CDR1 is SGHRS and CDR2 is YFSETQ in the germline V gene. The CDR3 covers 17 residues. The ends were cut back, 3 bases at V and 0 bases at J, with 18 bases in the middle. The input for sequencing was CD4+ T cells from blood, taken 12 months after liver transplant. The TCR sequence derives from a human patient who received a liver transplant. Part of the T cells may come from the graft donor. The chain recombines TRBV5-1 with TRBJ1-1; D remains unclear. CDR3 nucleotide sequence: TGCGCCAGCAGCTATTACACCTTGAGTACCTTGAACACTGAAGCTTTCTTT. Its protein product is CASSYYTLSTLNTEAFF.